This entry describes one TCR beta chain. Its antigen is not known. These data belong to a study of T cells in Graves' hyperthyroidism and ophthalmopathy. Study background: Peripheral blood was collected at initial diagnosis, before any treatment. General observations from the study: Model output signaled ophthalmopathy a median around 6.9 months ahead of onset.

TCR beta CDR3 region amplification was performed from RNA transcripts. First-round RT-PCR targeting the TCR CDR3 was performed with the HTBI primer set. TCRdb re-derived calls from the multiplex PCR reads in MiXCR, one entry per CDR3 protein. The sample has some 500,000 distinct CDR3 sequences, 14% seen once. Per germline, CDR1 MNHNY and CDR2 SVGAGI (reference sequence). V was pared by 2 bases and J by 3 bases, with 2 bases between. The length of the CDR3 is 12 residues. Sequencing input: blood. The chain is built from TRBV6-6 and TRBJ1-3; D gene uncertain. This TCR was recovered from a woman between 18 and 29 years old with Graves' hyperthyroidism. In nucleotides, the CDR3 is TGTGCCAGCAGTTACGATGGAAACACCATATATTTT. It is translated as CASSYDGNTIYF.